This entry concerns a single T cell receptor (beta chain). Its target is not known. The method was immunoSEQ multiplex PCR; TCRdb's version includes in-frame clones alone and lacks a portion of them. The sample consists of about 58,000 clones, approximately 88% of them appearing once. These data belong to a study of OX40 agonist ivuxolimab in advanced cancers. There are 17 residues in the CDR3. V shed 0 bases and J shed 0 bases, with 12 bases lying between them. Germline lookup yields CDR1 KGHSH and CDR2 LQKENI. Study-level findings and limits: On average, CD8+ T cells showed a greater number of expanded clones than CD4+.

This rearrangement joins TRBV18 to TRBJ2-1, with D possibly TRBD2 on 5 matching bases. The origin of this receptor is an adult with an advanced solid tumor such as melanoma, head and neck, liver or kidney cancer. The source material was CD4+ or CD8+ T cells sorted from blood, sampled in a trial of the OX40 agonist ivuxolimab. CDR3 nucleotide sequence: TGTGCCAGCTCACCACCCTTCAGCGGCCGCTCCTACAATGAGCAGTTCTTC. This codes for CASSPPFSGRSYNEQFF.